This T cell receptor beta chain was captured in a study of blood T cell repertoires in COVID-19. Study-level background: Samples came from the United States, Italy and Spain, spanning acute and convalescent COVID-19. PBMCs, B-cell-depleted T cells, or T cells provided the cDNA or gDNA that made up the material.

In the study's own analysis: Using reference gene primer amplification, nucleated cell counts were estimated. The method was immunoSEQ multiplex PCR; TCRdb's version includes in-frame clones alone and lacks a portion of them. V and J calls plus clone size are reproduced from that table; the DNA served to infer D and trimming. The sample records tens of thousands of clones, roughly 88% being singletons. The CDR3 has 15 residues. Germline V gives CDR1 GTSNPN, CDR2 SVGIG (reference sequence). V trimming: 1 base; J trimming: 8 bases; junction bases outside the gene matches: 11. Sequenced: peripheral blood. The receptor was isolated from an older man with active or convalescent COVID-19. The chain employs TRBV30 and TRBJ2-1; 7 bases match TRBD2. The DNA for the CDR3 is TGTGCCTGGAGTGCCCCTGCGGGAGCCGGGGATGAGCAGTTCTTC. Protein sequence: CAWSAPAGAGDEQFF.